The TCR beta chain described here comes from a study of tumor-infiltrating lymphocytes in primary liver carcinoma. Study summary: The study enrolled male and female patients aged 30 to 69 years. Staging of the tumors gave T1-T3 N0M0, with widths of roughly 4 to 10 cm.

Germline DNA was extracted alongside blood RNA, which was obtained from unsorted whole blood. The researchers produced TCR beta cDNA from about 510 ng total RNA with a constant-region primer. Employing slightly modified ARM-PCR, three nested multiplex PCR rounds were run, and these gave rise to the TCR beta libraries. MiXCR, run by TCRdb on the multiplex PCR reads, gives a single entry per CDR3 protein. The sample records about 310,000 distinct CDR3 sequences, roughly two thirds being singletons. This clonotype came up many times. What was sequenced was peripheral blood. This clonotype was sampled from a man aged 40-49 years with primary liver carcinoma and hepatitis B virus infection.

CDR3 DNA sequence: TGTGCCACTAGACCCGGAGATGGCACTGAAGCTTTCTTT. Protein product: CATRPGDGTEAFF. The chain is built from TRBV6-1 and TRBJ1-1, with unresolved D. Trimming pared 10 bases from V and 4 bases from J, leaving 16 bases between. This CDR3 spans 13 amino acids. Germline V gene lookup returns CDR1 MNHNS and CDR2 SASEGT.